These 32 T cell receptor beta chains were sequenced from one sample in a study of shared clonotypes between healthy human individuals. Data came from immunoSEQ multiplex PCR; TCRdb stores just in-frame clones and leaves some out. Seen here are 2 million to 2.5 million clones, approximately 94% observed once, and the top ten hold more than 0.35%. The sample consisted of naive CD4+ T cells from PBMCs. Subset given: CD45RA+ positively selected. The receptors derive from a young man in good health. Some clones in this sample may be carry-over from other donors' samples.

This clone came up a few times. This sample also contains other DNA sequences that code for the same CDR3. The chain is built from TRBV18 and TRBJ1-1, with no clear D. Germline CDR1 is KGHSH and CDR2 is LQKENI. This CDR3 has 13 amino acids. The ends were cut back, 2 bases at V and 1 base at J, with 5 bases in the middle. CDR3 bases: TGTGCCAGCTCACCAATGGGGAACACTGAAGCTTTCTTT. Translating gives CASSPMGNTEAFF.

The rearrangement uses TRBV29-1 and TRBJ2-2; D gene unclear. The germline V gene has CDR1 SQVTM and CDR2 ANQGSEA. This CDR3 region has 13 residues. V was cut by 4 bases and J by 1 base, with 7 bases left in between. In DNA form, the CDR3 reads TGCAGCGTTGGACGGCAGAACACCGGGGAGCTGTTTTTT. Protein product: CSVGRQNTGELFF.

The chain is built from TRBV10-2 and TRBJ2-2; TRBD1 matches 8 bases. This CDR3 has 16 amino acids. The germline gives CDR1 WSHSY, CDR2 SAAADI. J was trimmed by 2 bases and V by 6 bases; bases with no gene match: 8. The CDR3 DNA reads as TGCGCCAGCAGCTCCTCAGGGGGCCCAAACACCGGGGAGCTGTTTTTT. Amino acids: CASSSSGGPNTGELFF.

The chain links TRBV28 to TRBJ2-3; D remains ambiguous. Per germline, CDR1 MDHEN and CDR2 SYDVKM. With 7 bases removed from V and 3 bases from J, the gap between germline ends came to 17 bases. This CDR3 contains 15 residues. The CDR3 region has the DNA TGTGCCAGCACCCCCACATCAACCAGAACAGATACGCAGTATTTT. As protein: CASTPTSTRTDTQYF.

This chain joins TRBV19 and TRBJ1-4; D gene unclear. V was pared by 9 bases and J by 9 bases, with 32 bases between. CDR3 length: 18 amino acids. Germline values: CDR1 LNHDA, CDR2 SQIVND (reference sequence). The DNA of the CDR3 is TGTGCCAGCGCCGTCCTTCAATACACAGCGCTCGCAAAGCAAAAACTGTTTTTT. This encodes CASAVLQYTALAKQKLFF.

The CDR3 region is CAIRRNTEAFF. In DNA, the CDR3 is TGTGCCATCAGAAGAAACACTGAAGCTTTCTTT. V gene TRBV10-3 combines with J gene TRBJ1-1; no firm D call. Trimming cost V 6 bases and J 2 bases, with 4 bases left between them. Germline V gives CDR1 ENHRY, CDR2 SYGVKD. The CDR3 length is 11 residues.

The chain's CDR3 is CAISESVWSGRSGETQYF. Here the CDR3 DNA reads TGTGCCATCAGTGAGTCGGTATGGAGCGGGAGGAGCGGAGAGACCCAGTACTTC. The genes are TRBV10-3 and TRBJ2-5; 9 bases agree with TRBD2. The CDR3 is made up of 18 amino acids. The V gene end was trimmed by 0 bases and the J gene end by 4 bases; junction bases not matched to a gene: 12. Germline assignment: CDR1 ENHRY and CDR2 SYGVKD.

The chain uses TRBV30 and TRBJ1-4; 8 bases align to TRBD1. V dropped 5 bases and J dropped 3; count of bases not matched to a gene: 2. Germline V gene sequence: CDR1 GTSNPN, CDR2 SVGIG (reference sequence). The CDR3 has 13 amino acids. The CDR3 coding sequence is TGTGCCTGGGGACAGGGTGCTAATGAAAAACTGTTTTTT. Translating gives CAWGQGANEKLFF.

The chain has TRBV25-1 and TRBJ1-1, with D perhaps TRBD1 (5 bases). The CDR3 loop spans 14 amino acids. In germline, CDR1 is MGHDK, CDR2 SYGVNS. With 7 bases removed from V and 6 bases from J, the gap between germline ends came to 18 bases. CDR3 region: CASKGRVGAAEAFF. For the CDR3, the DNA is TGTGCCAGCAAAGGGAGGGTCGGGGCGGCTGAAGCTTTCTTT.

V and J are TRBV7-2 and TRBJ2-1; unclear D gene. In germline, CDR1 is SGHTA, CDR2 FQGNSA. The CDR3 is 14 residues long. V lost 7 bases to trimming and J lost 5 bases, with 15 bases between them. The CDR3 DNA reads TGTGCCAGCACCCTGGGCTACGCCAACAATGAGCAGTTCTTC. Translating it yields CASTLGYANNEQFF. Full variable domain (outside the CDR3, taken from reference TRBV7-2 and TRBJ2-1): GAGVSQSPSNKVTEKGKDVELRCDPISGHTALYWYRQSLGQGLEFLIYFQGNSAPDKSGLPSDRFSAERTGGSVSTLTIQRTQQEDSAVYLCASTLGYANNEQFFGPGTRLTVL.

CDR3 amino acids: CASSPGTGDYNEQFF. In DNA, the CDR3 is TGTGCCAGCAGCCCAGGGACAGGGGACTACAATGAGCAGTTCTTC. V is TRBV7-3 and J is TRBJ2-1; 10 bases are a match to TRBD1. The V gene end was trimmed by 5 bases and the J gene end by 3 bases; junction bases not matched to a gene: 4. CDR1 is SGHTA, CDR2 FQGTGA, per germline. This CDR3 contains 15 residues.

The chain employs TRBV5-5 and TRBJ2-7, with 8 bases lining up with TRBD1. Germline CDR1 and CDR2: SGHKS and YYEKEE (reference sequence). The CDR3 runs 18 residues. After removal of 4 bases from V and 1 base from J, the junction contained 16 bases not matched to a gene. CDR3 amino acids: CASSPDRDVRRPSYEQYF. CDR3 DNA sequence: TGTGCCAGCAGCCCGGACAGGGATGTACGGCGCCCTTCCTACGAGCAGTACTTC.

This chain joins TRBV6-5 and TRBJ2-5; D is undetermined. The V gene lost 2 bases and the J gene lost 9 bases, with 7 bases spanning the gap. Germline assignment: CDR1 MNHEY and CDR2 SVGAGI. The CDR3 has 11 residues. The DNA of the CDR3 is TGTGCCAGCAGTTACGGTCGGGCCCAGTACTTC. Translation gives CASSYGRAQYF.

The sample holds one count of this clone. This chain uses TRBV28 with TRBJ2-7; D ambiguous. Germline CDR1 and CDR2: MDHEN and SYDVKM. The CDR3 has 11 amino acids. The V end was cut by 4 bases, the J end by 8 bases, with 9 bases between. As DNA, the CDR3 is TGTGCCAGCAGTTCCCTCGGGCAGCAGTACTTC. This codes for CASSSLGQQYF.

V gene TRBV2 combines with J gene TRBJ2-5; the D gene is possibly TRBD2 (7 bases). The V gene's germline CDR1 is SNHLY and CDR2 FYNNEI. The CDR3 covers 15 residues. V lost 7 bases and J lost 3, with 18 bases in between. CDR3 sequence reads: CASKGSWEGEETQYF. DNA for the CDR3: TGTGCCAGCAAGGGAAGTTGGGAGGGGGAAGAGACCCAGTACTTC.

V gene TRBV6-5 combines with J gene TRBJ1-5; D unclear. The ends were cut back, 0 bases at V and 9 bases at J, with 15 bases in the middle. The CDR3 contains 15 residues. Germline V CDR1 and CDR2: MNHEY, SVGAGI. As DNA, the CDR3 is TGTGCCAGCAGTTACTCTTTGGTGGGCGATTGGCCCCAGCATTTT. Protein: CASSYSLVGDWPQHF.

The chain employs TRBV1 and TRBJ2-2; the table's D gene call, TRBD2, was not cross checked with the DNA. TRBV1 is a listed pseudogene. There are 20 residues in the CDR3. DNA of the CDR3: TGCACCAGCAGCCAAGATTTAACTAGCGACACGAAGGGCCCCACCGGGGAGCTGTTTTTT. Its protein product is CTSSQDLTSDTKGPTGELFF.

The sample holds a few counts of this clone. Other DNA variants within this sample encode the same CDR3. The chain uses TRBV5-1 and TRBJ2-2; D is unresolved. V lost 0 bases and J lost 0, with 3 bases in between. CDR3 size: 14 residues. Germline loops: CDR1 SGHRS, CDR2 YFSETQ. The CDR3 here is CASSLGSNTGELFF. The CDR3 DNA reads TGCGCCAGCAGCTTGGGATCGAACACCGGGGAGCTGTTTTTT.

CDR3 residues: CSVGTRGNYGYTF. The CDR3 nucleotides read TGCAGCGTGGGGACAAGGGGAAACTATGGCTACACCTTC. V gene TRBV29-1 combines with J gene TRBJ1-2, with D tentatively TRBD1 (6 bases). Between the trimmed V and J ends, which lost 6 bases and 2 bases, there was a span of 13 bases. Germline V gene sequence: CDR1 SQVTM, CDR2 ANQGSEA. This CDR3 has 13 amino acids.

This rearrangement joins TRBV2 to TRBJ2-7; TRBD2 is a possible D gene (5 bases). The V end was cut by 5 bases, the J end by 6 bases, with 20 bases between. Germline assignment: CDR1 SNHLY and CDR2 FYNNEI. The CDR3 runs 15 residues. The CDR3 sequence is CASSRRDYLPGEQYF. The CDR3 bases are TGTGCCAGCAGTCGCCGGGATTACCTACCAGGCGAGCAGTACTTC.

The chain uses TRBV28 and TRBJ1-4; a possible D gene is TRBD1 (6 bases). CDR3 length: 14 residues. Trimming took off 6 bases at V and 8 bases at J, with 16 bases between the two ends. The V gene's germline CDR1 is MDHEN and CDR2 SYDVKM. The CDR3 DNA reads TGTGCCAGCAGGCTAGGGGGGTCCAGCGAAAAACTGTTTTTT. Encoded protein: CASRLGGSSEKLFF.

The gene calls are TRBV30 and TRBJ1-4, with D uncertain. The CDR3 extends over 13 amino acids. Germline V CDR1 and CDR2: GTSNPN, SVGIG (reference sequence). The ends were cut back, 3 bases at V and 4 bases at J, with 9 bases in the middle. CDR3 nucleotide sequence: TGTGCCTGGAGCTCGCAGTTTAATGAAAAACTGTTTTTT. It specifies CAWSSQFNEKLFF.

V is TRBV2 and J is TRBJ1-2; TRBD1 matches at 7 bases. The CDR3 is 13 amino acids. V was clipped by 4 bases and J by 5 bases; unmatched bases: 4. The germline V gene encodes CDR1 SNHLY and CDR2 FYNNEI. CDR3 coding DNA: TGTGCCAGCAGTGCGGCAGGGGGATATGGCTACACCTTC. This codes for CASSAAGGYGYTF.

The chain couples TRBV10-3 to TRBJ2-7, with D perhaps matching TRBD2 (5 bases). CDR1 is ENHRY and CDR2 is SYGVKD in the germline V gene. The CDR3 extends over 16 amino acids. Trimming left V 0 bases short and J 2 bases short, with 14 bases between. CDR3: CAISESPSGGTYEQYF. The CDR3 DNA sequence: TGTGCCATCAGTGAGTCGCCCAGCGGAGGAACCTACGAGCAGTACTTC.

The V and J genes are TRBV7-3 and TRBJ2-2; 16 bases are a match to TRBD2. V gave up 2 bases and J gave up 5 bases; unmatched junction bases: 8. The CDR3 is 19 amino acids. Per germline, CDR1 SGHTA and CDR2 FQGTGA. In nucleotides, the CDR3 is TGTGCCAGCAGCTTATTCGGGACTAGCGGGAGGGCCCATACCGGGGAGCTGTTTTTT. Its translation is CASSLFGTSGRAHTGELFF.

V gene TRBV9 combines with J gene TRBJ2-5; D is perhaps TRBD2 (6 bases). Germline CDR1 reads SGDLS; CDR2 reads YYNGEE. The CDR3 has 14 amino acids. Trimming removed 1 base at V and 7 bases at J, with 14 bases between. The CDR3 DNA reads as TGTGCCAGCAGCGTAACCGGGAGCGGGCTGACCCAGTACTTC. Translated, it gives CASSVTGSGLTQYF.

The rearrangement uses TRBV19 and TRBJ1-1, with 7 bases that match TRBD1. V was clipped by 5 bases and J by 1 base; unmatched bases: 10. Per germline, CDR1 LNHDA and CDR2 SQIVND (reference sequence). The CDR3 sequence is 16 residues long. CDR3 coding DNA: TGTGCCAGTAGTTCTCGGACAGGATTGGGGAACACTGAAGCTTTCTTT. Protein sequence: CASSSRTGLGNTEAFF.

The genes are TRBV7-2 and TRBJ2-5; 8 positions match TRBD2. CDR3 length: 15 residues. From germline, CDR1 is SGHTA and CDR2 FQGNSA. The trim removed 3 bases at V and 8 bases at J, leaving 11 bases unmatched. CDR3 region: CASSFSTSGDLTQYF. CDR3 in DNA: TGTGCCAGCAGCTTCTCTACTAGCGGTGACCTTACCCAGTACTTC.

The CDR3 protein is CASSSSGRKVTEQYF. For the CDR3, the DNA is TGTGCCAGCAGCTCAAGCGGGAGGAAGGTAACGGAGCAGTACTTC. This rearrangement joins TRBV11-2 to TRBJ2-7; the match to TRBD2 covers 9 bases. Germline lookup yields CDR1 SGHAT and CDR2 FQNNGV. This CDR3 comprises 15 residues. Trimming removed 4 bases from V and 7 bases from J; junction bases left unmatched: 11.

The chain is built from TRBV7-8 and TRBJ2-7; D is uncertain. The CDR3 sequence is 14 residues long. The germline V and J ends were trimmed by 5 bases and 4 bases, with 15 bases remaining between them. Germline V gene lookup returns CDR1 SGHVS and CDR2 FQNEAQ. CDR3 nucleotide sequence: TGTGCCAGCAGCCTGCGCTCCCTCGTGTACGAGCAGTACTTC. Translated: CASSLRSLVYEQYF.

This CDR3 is CASSIAGEGEQYF. In nucleotides, the CDR3 is TGTGCCAGCTCCATAGCGGGAGAAGGCGAGCAGTACTTC. This chain joins TRBV18 and TRBJ2-7; 9 bases agree with TRBD2. This CDR3 has 13 amino acids. V was pared by 6 bases and J by 6 bases, with 6 bases of the junction left unmatched. From germline, CDR1 is KGHSH and CDR2 LQKENI.

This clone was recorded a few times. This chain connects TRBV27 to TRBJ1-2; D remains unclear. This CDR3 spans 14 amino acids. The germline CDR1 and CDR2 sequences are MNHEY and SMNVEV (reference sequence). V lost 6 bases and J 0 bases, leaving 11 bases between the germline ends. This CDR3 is CASSLSWSNYGYTF. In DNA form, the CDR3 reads TGTGCCAGCAGCCTATCCTGGTCTAACTATGGCTACACCTTC.